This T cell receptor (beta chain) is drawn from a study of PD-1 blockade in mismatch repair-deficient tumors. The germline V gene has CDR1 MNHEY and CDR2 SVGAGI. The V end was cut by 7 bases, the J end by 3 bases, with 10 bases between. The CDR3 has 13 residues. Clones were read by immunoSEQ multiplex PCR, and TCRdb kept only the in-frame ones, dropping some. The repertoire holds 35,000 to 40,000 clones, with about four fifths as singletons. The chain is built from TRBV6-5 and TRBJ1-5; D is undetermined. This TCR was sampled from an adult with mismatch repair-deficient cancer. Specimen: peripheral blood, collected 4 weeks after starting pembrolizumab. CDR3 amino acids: CASTTGNNQPQHF. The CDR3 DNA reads TGTGCCAGCACCACGGGGAACAATCAGCCCCAGCATTTT.